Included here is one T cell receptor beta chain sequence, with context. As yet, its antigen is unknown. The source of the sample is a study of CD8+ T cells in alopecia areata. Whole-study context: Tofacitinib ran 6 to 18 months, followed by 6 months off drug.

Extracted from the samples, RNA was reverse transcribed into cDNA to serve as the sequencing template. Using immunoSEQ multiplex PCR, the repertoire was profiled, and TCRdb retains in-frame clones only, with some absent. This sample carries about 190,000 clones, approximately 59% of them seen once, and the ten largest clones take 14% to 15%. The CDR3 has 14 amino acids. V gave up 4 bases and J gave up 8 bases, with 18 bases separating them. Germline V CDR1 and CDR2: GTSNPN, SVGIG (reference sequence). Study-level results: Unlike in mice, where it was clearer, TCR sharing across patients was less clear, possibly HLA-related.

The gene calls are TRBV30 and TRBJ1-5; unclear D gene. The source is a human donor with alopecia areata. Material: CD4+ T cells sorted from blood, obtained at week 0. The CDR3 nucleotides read TGTGCCTGGATTGCGAAAGGTCCAGGAGAGCCCCAGCATTTT. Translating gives CAWIAKGPGEPQHF.